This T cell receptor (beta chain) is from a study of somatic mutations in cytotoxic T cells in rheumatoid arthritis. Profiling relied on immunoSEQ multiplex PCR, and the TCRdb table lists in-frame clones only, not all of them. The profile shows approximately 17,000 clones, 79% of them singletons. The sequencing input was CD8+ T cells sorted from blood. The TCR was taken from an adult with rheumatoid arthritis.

This CDR3 is CASSLVGENTEAFF. CDR3 DNA: TGTGCCAGCAGCTTGGTTGGAGAGAACACTGAAGCTTTCTTT. This chain uses TRBV5-4 with TRBJ1-1; D remains unclear. From germline, CDR1 is SGHNT and CDR2 YYREEE (reference sequence). CDR3 length equals 14 residues. V lost 0 bases to trimming and J lost 1 base, with 7 bases between them.